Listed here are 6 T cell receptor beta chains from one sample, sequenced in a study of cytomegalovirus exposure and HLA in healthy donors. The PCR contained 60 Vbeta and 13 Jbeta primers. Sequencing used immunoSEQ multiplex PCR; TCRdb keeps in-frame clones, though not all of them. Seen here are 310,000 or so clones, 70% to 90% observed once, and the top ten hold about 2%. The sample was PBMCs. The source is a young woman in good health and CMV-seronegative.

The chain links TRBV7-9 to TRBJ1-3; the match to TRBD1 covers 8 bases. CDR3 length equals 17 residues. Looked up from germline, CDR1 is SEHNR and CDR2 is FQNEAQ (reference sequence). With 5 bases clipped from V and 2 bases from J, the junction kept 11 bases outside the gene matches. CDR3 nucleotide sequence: TGTGCCAGCAGCCGGTTCTTCACAGGGGGAACTGGAAACACCATATATTTT. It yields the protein CASSRFFTGGTGNTIYF.

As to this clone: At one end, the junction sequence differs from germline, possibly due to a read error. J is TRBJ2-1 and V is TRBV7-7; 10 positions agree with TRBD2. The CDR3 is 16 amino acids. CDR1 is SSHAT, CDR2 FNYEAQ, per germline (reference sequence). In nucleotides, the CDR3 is TGTGCTAGCAGCTTGGGTAGCGGGGGGCCCAACAATGAGCAGTTCTTC. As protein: CASSLGSGGPNNEQFF. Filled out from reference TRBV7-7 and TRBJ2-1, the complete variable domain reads GAGVSQSPRYKVTKRGQDVTLRCDPISSHATLYWYQQALGQGPEFLTYFNYEAQPDKSGLPSDRFSAERPEGSISTLTIQRTEQRDSAMYRCASSLGSGGPNNEQFFGPGTRLTVL.

The chain's CDR3 is CASSGTVSTYEQYF. CDR3 nucleotide sequence: TGTGCCAGCTCGGGGACAGTGTCAACCTACGAGCAGTACTTC. The chain has TRBV18 and TRBJ2-7, with 7 nucleotides matching TRBD1. Trimming removed 6 bases from V and 2 bases from J; junction bases left unmatched: 7. Germline lookup yields CDR1 KGHSH and CDR2 LQKENI. The CDR3 extends over 14 amino acids.

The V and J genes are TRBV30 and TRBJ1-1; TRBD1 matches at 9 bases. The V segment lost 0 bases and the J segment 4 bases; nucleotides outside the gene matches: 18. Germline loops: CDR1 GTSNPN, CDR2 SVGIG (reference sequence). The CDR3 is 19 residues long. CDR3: CAWSVPYRDREHGSTEAFF. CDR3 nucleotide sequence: TGTGCCTGGAGTGTACCTTACCGGGACAGGGAACATGGGAGCACTGAAGCTTTCTTT. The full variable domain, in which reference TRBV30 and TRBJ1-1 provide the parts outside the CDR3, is SQTIHQWPATLVQPVGSPLSLECTVEGTSNPNLYWYRQAAGRGLQLLFYSVGIGQISSEVPQNLSASRPQDRQFILSSKKLLLSDSGFYLCAWSVPYRDREHGSTEAFFGQGTRLTVV.

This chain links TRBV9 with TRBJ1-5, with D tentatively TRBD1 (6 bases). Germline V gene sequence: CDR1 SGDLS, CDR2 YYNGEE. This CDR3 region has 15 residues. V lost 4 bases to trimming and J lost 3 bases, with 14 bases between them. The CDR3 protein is CASSLGGGVNQPQHF. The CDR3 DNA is TGTGCCAGCAGCCTAGGGGGGGGTGTCAATCAGCCCCAGCATTTT.

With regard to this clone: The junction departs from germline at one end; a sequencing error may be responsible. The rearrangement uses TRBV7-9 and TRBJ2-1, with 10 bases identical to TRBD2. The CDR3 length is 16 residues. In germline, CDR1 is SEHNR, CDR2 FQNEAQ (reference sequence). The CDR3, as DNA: TGTTCCAGCAGCCTTGGTAGCGGGGGGCATTACAATGAGCAGTTCTTC. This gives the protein CSSSLGSGGHYNEQFF.